These T cell receptor beta chains were read from a single sample in a study of chemoradiotherapy in HPV16-positive cancers. Produced via immunoSEQ multiplex PCR; TCRdb's table is partial and in-frame only. The repertoire has 65,000 to 80,000 clones, about nine tenths of them found once; the top ten carry roughly 4.2%. Source: blood, taken from a patient who underwent chemoradiotherapy. The receptors were sampled from a human donor with HPV-associated anogenital cancer. The CDR3 runs from the conserved cysteine through the conserved F or W. D genes are given only for firm matches. Rows may omit the clone size; those that give it use once, few, many or a size class.

J: TRBJ2-3
D: NA
length: 16
V: TRBV9
size: NA
DNA: TGTGCCAGCAGCGTACTTAGCGGAGGAGGGGCAGATACGCAGTATTTT
CDR3: CASSVLSGGGADTQYF

J: TRBJ2-7
D: NA
length: 13
V: TRBV19
size: NA
DNA: TGTGCCAGTAGTGCCCGCATGGACTACGAGCAGTACTTC
CDR3: CASSARMDYEQYF

J: TRBJ2-7
D: NA
length: 13
V: TRBV6-5
size: NA
DNA: TGTGCCAGCAGGAGGACAGAGTCCTACGAGCAGTACTTC
CDR3: CASRRTESYEQYF

J: TRBJ1-2
D: NA
length: 11
V: TRBV10-3
size: NA
DNA: TGTGCCATTAAGACACGAACTATATACACCTTC
CDR3: CAIKTRTIYTF

J: TRBJ1-2
D: NA
length: 13
V: TRBV6-6
size: NA
DNA: TGTGCCAGCAGTTCAGGTGCTAACTATGGCTACACCTTC
CDR3: CASSSGANYGYTF

J: TRBJ2-6
D: TRBD2
length: 19
V: TRBV6-1
size: NA
DNA: TGTGCCAGCAGTCAAGGACTAGCGGGGGCCCTTTCTGGGGCCAACGTCCTGACTTTC
CDR3: CASSQGLAGALSGANVLTF

J: TRBJ2-4
D: NA
length: 15
V: TRBV4-2
size: NA
DNA: TGTGCCAGCAGCCAAGGTAAGGCAGGGTATCACATTCAGTACTTC
CDR3: CASSQGKAGYHIQYF

J: TRBJ2-5
D: NA
length: 15
V: TRBV15
size: few
DNA: TGTGCCACCAGCAGAGATAGGGCGGAGGGAGGGACCCAGTACTTC
CDR3: CATSRDRAEGGTQYF

J: TRBJ1-2
D: TRBD1
length: 14
V: TRBV5-1
size: few
DNA: TGCGCCAGCAGGTCTCAGGGGGAGACGGATGGCTACACCTTC
CDR3: CASRSQGETDGYTF

J: TRBJ1-3
D: NA
length: 11
V: TRBV28
size: NA
DNA: TGTGCCAGCGGTAGAAGCAGCCCGATATATTTT
CDR3: CASGRSSPIYF

J: TRBJ1-2
D: NA
length: 11
V: TRBV6-1
size: NA
DNA: TGTGCCAGCAGTATCAGGGAAGGCTACACCTTC
CDR3: CASSIREGYTF

J: TRBJ1-2
D: NA
length: 16
V: TRBV13
size: NA
DNA: TGTGCCAGCTACGCCCCCTGGGGGGCGGAGAACTATGGCTACACCTTC
CDR3: CASYAPWGAENYGYTF

J: TRBJ1-4
D: NA
length: 17
V: TRBV5-1
size: NA
DNA: TGCGCCAGCAGCTACGACCTCGTAGGGACGATTAATGAAAAACTGTTTTTT
CDR3: CASSYDLVGTINEKLFF

J: TRBJ1-1
D: TRBD1
length: 13
V: TRBV5-6
size: NA
DNA: TGTGCCAGCAGCACAGGGGAGAACACTGAAGCTTTCTTT
CDR3: CASSTGENTEAFF

J: TRBJ2-7
D: NA
length: 13
V: TRBV10-3
size: NA
DNA: TGTGCCATCAGTGAGGTCCTAACATACGAGCAGTACTTC
CDR3: CAISEVLTYEQYF

J: TRBJ2-7
D: NA
length: 14
V: TRBV9
size: once
DNA: TGTGCCAGCAGCGTAGGAGGTAGCGACTACGAGCAGTACTTC
CDR3: CASSVGGSDYEQYF

J: TRBJ2-1
D: TRBD1
length: 16
V: TRBV5-1
size: NA
DNA: TGCGCCAGCAGTTACGACGTAGGGACAGGGGGCAATGAGCAGTTCTTC
CDR3: CASSYDVGTGGNEQFF

J: TRBJ2-7
D: TRBD1
length: 16
V: TRBV5-6
size: NA
DNA: TGTGCCAGCAGCTTGGGGCAGGGGGCCTTCGGCTACGAGCAGTACTTC
CDR3: CASSLGQGAFGYEQYF

J: TRBJ2-7
D: TRBD1
length: 12
V: TRBV14
size: NA
DNA: TGTGCCAGCAGCCGGGACAGCTACGAGCAGTACTTC
CDR3: CASSRDSYEQYF

J: TRBJ1-2
D: NA
length: 13
V: TRBV30
size: NA
DNA: TGTGCCTGGAGTGTAACGGACAGTGCCGGCTACACCTTC
CDR3: CAWSVTDSAGYTF